This TCR beta chain was sequenced for a study of cytomegalovirus exposure and HLA in healthy donors (dated by TCRdb to the late 2010s). With respect to the entire study: According to an earlier analysis of around 600 of the donors, about 190 million T cells yielded approximately 120 million unique TCR beta sequences and more than 250 Gb of sequence data. An early release covering just under 650 HLA-typed donors comprised about 300 gigabases of sequencing data and around 80 million unique TCR sequences. Among the roughly 430 genotyped donors, roughly 80% belonged to the genetic ancestry cluster associated with self-reported Caucasian donors. The aim of the study was to test whether cataloging public T cell receptors could identify signatures of past pathogen exposure. Using immunosequencing, the study profiled T cell repertoires from 500 to 800 subjects and related those repertoires to cytomegalovirus serostatus. Besides the first cohort of around 670 subjects, a separate validation cohort made up of roughly 120 different subjects was used. The study combined high-throughput TCR immunosequencing, statistical association of individual TCRs with disease status, and machine learning to predict cytomegalovirus infection status. In a later analysis, previously published TCR beta repertoires from several hundred donors were re-analyzed and high-resolution HLA genotyping was added so that TCR occurrence patterns could be studied. The later analysis used no new phenotypic data to find candidate immune exposures, relying instead on TCR beta sequences and their occurrence across donors. To decide whether each TCR beta V gene segment behaved as functional or pseudogenic, an earlier analysis of some 600 of the donors relied on high-throughput TCR beta sequencing. Donor age, sex, ethnicity and CMV serostatus were compiled together with the repertoire data. Genome-wide SNP genotypes for about 65% of the 666 donors were used in a later genetic analysis, which treated that subset as a discovery cohort. All discovery cohort repertoires had been generated on a single sequencing platform. Both class I and class II loci were covered by HLA typing, at four-digit resolution. Typing coverage varied by locus: 629-630 donors for A, B, C, DRB1 and DQB1; approximately 520 for DQA1; 606 for DPA1; around 450 for DPB1. Roughly 5 DR-DQ haplotypes were treated as single units for association and clustering because of strong linkage in the cohort. On average, roughly 250,000 unique TCR beta nucleotide sequences were sequenced per donor among 398 genotyped donors of the cohort, with 15% to 20% of those sequences being non-productive. Points the paper makes about the study in general: Assigning TCR associations to individual alleles was difficult when HLA alleles, especially DR and DQ, strongly co-occurred. An earlier analysis of approximately 530 of the donors showed that most TCR beta V segments appeared in productive rearrangements either about 90% or about 30% of the time, which broadly matched IMGT annotations. Linkage disequilibrium might explain the correlated functional status among segregating V segments, but an unknown experimental factor could not be ruled out. In vitro tests confirmed that a few of the cytomegalovirus-associated TCR beta chains recognize cytomegalovirus antigens. In a later genetic analysis, a missense DCLRE1C variant was associated with V-gene and J-gene trimming of TCR beta chains, and the association was replicated in an independent cohort. This cohort had only TCR beta chains sequenced, and the lack of alpha or paired-chain data limited which features could be detected. A later analysis associated 16,951 TCR beta sequences with specific HLA alleles at a false discovery rate of 0.05. A later genetic analysis reported fewer N-insertions in productive TCRs among donors in an Asian-associated ancestry cluster than the roughly 700-donor mean. Immune exposure information for the cohort was limited to CMV serostatus. Because HLA typing was unavailable for some donors at each locus, only the typed subset was used in association tests. A further reported finding was that TCR beta sequences accurately predicted the HLA-A and HLA-B alleles for most subjects in the first cohort. The sequencing pipeline was judged likely to have produced a cluster of highly shared sequence variants as a technical artifact. It was suggested by the authors that the approach could potentially be generalized to other disease states and immunological phenotypes. Cytomegalovirus status was reported to be diagnosed by the classifier with high specificity and sensitivity in both the original and validation cohorts. In a later analysis, most CMV-associated TCR beta chains were found to appear HLA-restricted, with HLA associations seemingly driven largely by CMV exposure. Compared with equally common non-associated chains, HLA-associated TCR beta chains in a later analysis were more clonally expanded and had lower generation probabilities. Because the 87-base-pair reads could not distinguish some IMGT-functional V segments, including TRBV6-2 and TRBV6-3, those segments were excluded. In a later analysis, TCR association rates were found to vary across HLA loci, with the most associated TCRs seen for DRB1 alleles and the fewest for HLA-C alleles. A later analysis reported that several top co-occurrence clusters appeared linked to parvovirus B19, influenza, CMV and Epstein-Barr virus. Roughly uniform sequencing depth across donors was assumed in presence/absence analyses, although this assumption may not hold. Because counts were too low, roughly 17 rarely observed V segments, including chromosome 9 orphons, were left out of the earlier analysis of 587 of the donors. A total of some 180 TCR beta chains were listed by the study as associated with cytomegalovirus. Most TCR sequences were seen in very few donors, while some public TCRs were found in many individuals.

Note on this clone: Its antigen is currently not known. Per-base quality was not reported, and no clone a single base away is much larger than it.

Library generation was performed with the immunoSEQ multiplex PCR assay. The multiplex PCR relied on a mix of 60 forward primers for TCR Vbeta segments and 13 reverse primers for TCR Jbeta segments. The CDR3 region of rearranged TCR beta genes was amplified from genomic DNA with a multiplex PCR assay. The Illumina HiSeq System was used to sequence the amplified TCR beta libraries as 87-base-pair reads. The study's own analysis went as follows. A later analysis counted tens of millions of unique TCR beta chains across the 666 repertoires, and some 11 million of these chains were shared by at least two donors. A nearest-neighbor algorithm error-corrected the raw reads and collapsed the reads into unique sequences, merging closely related sequences to remove PCR and sequencing errors. V, D and J gene segments were assigned by aligning CDR3 sequences to IMGT reference sequences. For a sequence to be retained, a match of at least six nucleotides was required to both a V gene segment and a J gene segment. A rearrangement was called productive if the CDR3 had no stop codons and remained in frame with V and J, and every other rearrangement was called non-productive. Following IMGT convention, CDR3 was defined as the stretch from the second conserved V-encoded cysteine to the conserved J-encoded phenylalanine. The earlier analysis of about 610 of the donors excluded sequences that lacked an unambiguous match to a single V gene segment. In an earlier analysis of approximately 560 of the donors, a V segment was called functional when productive rearrangements were above 56.7%, and segregating when the standard deviation between donors exceeded 5%. To diagnose cytomegalovirus status from the catalog of TCR beta chain sequences, a statistical classification framework was built. A later analysis assigned V and J genes by comparing TCR nucleotide sequences with IMGT/GENE-DB human TR gene sequences. In a later analysis, CDR3 sequences and most-parsimonious VDJ recombination scenarios were assigned using the TCRdist pipeline. In a later analysis, every TCR beta chain was defined by the combination of its CDR3 amino acid sequence and its V-gene family, and reads without a unique V-gene family were dropped. To address suspected cross-contamination and a sequencing artifact, a later analysis removed roughly 580 highly shared, low-generation-probability nucleotide sequences. A later analysis calculated a clonal expansion index for each public chain from normalized within-repertoire ranks of inferred template counts. In a later analysis, generation probabilities were computed using a VDJ recombination model fitted to out-of-frame rearrangements, and the results were checked against IGoR. In a later analysis, hypergeometric tests were used to score TCR-TCR, TCR-HLA and TCR-CMV co-occurrence, with a repertoire-size bias correction applied to TCR pairs. False discovery rates were estimated in a later analysis by permuting HLA or CMV assignments 20 times. A later analysis grouped co-occurring TCRs with DBSCAN, adding TCRdist sequence similarity when clustering within HLA-allele-positive subsets. Repertoires with fewer than 30,000 or more than 120,000 public chains, plus five repertoires with anomalous nucleotide sharing, were excluded from co-occurrence clustering. In TCRdb, the immuneACCESS table is reduced to in-frame sequences with V and J assigned. These tables do not hold every clone; where another copy was compared, an unresolved V gene accounts for under half, and the others remain unexplained. D and trimming come from the DNA, and the V and J calls and clone size come from that table. The sample records more than 90,000 clones, around 83% of which are singletons. Roughly 22% of the sample is taken by the ten largest.

In total, around 600 healthy bone marrow donors made up the cohort. Cohort members were all nominally healthy when sampled, although unrecorded immune exposures were likely present. The donor tested CMV seropositive and was one of the 289 seropositive cohort members. A peripheral blood sample was provided by each donor, and peripheral blood mononuclear cells were used for TCR beta sequencing. The Qiagen DNeasy Blood Extraction Kit was used to extract genomic DNA from the blood cell samples. The germline V gene yields MGHRA for CDR1 and YSYEKL for CDR2. Including cysteine and phenylalanine, the CDR3 has 16 amino acids. The entry retains the CDR3 DNA only, 48 bases that are in frame from base 1. Clipping removes 0 bases from V and 8 bases from J, with 9 as the unmatched junction base count.

The rearranged segments are TRBV4-1 and TRBJ2-1, with 8 bases aligning to TRBD2. The receptor comes from a young man in good health and CMV-seropositive. The source material was PBMCs. Here the CDR3 is given as CASSQEGGTRRHEQFF. The sequence in DNA is TGCGCCAGCAGCCAAGAGGGGGGGACTAGAAGGCATGAGCAGTTCTTC.